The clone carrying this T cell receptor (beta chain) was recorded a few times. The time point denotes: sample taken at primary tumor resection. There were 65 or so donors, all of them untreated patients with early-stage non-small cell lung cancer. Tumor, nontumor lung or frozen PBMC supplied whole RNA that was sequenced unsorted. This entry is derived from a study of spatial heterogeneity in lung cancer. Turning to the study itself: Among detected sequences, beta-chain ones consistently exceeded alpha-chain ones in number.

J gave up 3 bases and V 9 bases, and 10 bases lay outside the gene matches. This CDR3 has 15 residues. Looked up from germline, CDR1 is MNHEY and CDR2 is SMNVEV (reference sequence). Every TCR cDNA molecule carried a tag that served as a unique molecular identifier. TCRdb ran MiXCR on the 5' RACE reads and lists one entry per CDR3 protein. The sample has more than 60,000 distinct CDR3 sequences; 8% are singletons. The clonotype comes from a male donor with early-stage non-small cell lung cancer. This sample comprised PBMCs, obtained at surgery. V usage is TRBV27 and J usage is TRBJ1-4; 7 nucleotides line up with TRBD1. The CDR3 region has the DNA TGTGCCAGTGGGACAGTTGCAGACCCTAATGAAAAACTGTTTTTT. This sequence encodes CASGTVADPNEKLFF. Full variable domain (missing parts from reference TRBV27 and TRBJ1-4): EAQVTQNPRYLITVTGKKLTVTCSQNMNHEYMSWYRQDPGLGLRQIYYSMNVEVTDKGDVPEGYKVSRKEKRNFPLILESPSPNQTSLYFCASGTVADPNEKLFFGSGTQLSVL.